This TCR beta chain was observed in a study of T-cell reconstitution after alpha-beta-depleted transplantation in children (dated by TCRdb to 2015 to 2016). For context, the study as a whole: Using TCR repertoire profiling, the study quantitatively followed how T-cell immune reconstitution unfolded in children after TCRalphabeta/CD19-depleted allogeneic hematopoietic cell transplantation.

As for this clonotype: Its antigen is currently not known. One base away there is no much larger clone; base qualities are not given.

Receptor amplification or capture employed PCR. The sequencer was an Illumina HiSeq 2500. TCR library preparation used molecular barcoding, with unique molecular identifiers applied to normalize quantification of the TCRbeta repertoire. In-frame beta chains were kept once TCRdb had trimmed the public reads at Q25 with fastp and called clones with MiXCR. Duplicate CDR3 protein sequences are folded into a single record with the most common DNA and genes. For this sample the table gives around 190,000 distinct CDR3 sequences, of which roughly 7.1% were detected only once. The top ten hold around 5% of the sample. What this sample's treatment or condition label stands for: allogeneic hematopoietic cell transplantation with graft depleted of TCRalphabeta T cells and CD19 B cells. The transplant recipients were children given TCRalphabeta/CD19-depleted allogeneic hematopoietic cell grafts. On the study overall, not on this receptor specifically: In some patients, the high TCRbeta diversity seen at day 60 was put down to recipient T cells and intrathymic progenitors that had survived conditioning. Apparently early alphabetaT-cell count recovery about two months after transplant reportedly relied on only several hundred rapidly expanded clones derived from non-depleted graft cells. Hyperexpanded clone frequencies declined over subsequent months; after one year, T-cell counts and TCRbeta diversity were mostly attributed to newly produced T cells.

The material was PBMCs, obtained before TCRalphabeta/CD19-depleted stem cell transplant. The receptor was derived from a boy between 2 and 15 years old with acute lymphoblastic leukemia, due to receive a stem cell transplant.

The CDR3 region reads CAWSLSSTGELFF. The DNA sequence is TGTGCCTGGAGTCTTTCGAGCACCGGGGAGCTGTTTTTT. The rearranged segments are TRBV30 and TRBJ2-2; no confident D gene assignment can be made. There are 13 amino acids in the CDR3, from cysteine to phenylalanine inclusive. CDR3 DNA is the only sequence kept; it has 39 bases, read in frame from the first base. V is shortened by 2 bases, J by 4 bases, and the region joining them spans 8 bases. Per the germline V gene (reference sequence), GTSNPN is the CDR1 and SVGIG is the CDR2.